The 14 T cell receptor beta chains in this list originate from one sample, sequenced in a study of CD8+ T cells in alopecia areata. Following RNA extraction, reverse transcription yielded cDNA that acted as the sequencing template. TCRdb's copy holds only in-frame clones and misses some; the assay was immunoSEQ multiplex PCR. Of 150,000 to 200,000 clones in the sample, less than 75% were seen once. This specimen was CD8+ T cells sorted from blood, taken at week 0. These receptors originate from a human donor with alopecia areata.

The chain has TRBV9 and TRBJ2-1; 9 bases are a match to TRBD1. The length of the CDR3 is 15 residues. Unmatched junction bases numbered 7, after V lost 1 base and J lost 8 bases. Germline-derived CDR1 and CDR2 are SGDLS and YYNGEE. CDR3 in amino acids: CASSVRDRDLDEQFF. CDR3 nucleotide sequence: TGTGCCAGCAGCGTAAGGGACAGGGATTTGGATGAGCAGTTCTTC.

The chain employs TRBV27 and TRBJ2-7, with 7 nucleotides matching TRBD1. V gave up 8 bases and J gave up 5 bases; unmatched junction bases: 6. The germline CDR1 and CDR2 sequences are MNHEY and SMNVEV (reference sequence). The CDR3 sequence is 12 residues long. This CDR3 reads CASADRAHEQYF. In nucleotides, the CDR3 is TGTGCCAGCGCTGACAGGGCCCACGAGCAGTACTTC.

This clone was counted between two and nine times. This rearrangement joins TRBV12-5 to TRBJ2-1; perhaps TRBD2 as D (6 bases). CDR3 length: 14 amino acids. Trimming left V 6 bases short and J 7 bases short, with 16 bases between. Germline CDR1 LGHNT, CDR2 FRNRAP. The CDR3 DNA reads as TGTGCTAGTGGCGGGAGTCTGGAAAGAAATGAGCAGTTCTTC. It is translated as CASGGSLERNEQFF. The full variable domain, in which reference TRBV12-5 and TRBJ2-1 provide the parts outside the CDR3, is DARVTQTPRHKVTEMGQEVTMRCQPILGHNTVFWYRQTMMQGLELLAYFRNRAPLDDSGMPKDRFSAEMPDATLATLKIQPSEPRDSAVYFCASGGSLERNEQFFGPGTRLTVL.

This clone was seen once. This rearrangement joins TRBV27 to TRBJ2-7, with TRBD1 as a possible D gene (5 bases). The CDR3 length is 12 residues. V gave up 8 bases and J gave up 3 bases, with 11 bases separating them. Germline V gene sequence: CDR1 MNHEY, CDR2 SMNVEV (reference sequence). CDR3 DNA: TGTGCCAGCCAGGGTTTAGGCTACGAGCAGTACTTC. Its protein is CASQGLGYEQYF.

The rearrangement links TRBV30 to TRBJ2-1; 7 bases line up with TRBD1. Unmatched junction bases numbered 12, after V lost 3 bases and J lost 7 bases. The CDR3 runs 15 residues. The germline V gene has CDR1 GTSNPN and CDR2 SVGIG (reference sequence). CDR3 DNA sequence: TGTGCCTGGAGGGAGGACAGGCCGATGGGGAATGAGCAGTTCTTC. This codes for CAWREDRPMGNEQFF.

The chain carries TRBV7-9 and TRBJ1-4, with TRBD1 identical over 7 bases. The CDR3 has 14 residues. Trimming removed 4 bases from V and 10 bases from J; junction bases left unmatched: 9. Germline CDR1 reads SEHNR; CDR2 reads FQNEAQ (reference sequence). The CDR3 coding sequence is TGTGCCAGCAGCTCGGGACAGTCGGTGGGAAAACTGTTTTTT. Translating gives CASSSGQSVGKLFF.

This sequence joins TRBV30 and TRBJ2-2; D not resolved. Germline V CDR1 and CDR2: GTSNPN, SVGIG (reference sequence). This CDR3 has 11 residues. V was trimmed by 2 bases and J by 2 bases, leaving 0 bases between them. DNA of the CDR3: TGTGCCTGGAGTAACACCGGGGAGCTGTTTTTT. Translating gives CAWSNTGELFF. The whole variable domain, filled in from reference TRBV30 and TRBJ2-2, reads SQTIHQWPATLVQPVGSPLSLECTVEGTSNPNLYWYRQAAGRGLQLLFYSVGIGQISSEVPQNLSASRPQDRQFILSSKKLLLSDSGFYLCAWSNTGELFFGEGSRLTVL.

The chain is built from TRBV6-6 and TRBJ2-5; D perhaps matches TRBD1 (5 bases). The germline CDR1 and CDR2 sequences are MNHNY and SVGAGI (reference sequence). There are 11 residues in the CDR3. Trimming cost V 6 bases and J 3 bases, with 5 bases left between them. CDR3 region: CASRGEETQYF. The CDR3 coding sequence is TGTGCCAGCAGAGGGGAAGAGACCCAGTACTTC.

The CDR3 DNA reads TGTGCCATCAGTGAGTCGATGGGGGCTGGTGACATTCAGTACTTC. Protein product: CAISESMGAGDIQYF. V and J are TRBV10-3 and TRBJ2-4; TRBD1 is a possible D gene (6 bases). There are 15 residues in the CDR3. Germline V gene sequence: CDR1 ENHRY, CDR2 SYGVKD. The V gene lost 0 bases and the J gene lost 8 bases, with 14 bases spanning the gap.

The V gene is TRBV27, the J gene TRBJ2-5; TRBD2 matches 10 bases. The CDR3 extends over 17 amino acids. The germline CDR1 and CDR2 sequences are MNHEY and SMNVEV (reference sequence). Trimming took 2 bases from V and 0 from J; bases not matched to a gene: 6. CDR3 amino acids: CASSLMASGGNQETQYF. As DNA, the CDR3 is TGTGCCAGCAGTTTAATGGCTAGCGGGGGCAACCAAGAGACCCAGTACTTC.

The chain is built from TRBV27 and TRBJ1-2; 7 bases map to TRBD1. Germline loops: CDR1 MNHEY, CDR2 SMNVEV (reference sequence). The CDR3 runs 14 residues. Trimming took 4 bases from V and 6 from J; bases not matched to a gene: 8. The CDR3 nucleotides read TGTGCCAGCAGTTCGACAGGGTTTGTAGATGGCTACACCTTC. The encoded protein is CASSSTGFVDGYTF.

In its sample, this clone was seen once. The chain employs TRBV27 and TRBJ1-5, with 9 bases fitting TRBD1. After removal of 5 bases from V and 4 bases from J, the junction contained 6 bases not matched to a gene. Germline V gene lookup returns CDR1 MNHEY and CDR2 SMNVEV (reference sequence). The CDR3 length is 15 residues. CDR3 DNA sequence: TGTGCCAGCAGTACAACAGGGGGCTTAAATCAGCCCCAGCATTTT. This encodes CASSTTGGLNQPQHF.

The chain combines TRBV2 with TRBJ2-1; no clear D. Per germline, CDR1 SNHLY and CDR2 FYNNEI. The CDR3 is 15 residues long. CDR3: CAGDPGHEELNEQFF. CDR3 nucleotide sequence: TGTGCAGGCGACCCCGGGCACGAGGAGCTCAATGAGCAGTTCTTC.

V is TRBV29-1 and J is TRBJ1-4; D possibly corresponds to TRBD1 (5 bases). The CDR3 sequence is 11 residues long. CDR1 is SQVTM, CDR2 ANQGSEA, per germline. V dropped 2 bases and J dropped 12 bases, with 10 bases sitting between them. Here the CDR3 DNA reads TGCAGCGTTGAACAGGGAGAACAACTGTTTTTT. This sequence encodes CSVEQGEQLFF.